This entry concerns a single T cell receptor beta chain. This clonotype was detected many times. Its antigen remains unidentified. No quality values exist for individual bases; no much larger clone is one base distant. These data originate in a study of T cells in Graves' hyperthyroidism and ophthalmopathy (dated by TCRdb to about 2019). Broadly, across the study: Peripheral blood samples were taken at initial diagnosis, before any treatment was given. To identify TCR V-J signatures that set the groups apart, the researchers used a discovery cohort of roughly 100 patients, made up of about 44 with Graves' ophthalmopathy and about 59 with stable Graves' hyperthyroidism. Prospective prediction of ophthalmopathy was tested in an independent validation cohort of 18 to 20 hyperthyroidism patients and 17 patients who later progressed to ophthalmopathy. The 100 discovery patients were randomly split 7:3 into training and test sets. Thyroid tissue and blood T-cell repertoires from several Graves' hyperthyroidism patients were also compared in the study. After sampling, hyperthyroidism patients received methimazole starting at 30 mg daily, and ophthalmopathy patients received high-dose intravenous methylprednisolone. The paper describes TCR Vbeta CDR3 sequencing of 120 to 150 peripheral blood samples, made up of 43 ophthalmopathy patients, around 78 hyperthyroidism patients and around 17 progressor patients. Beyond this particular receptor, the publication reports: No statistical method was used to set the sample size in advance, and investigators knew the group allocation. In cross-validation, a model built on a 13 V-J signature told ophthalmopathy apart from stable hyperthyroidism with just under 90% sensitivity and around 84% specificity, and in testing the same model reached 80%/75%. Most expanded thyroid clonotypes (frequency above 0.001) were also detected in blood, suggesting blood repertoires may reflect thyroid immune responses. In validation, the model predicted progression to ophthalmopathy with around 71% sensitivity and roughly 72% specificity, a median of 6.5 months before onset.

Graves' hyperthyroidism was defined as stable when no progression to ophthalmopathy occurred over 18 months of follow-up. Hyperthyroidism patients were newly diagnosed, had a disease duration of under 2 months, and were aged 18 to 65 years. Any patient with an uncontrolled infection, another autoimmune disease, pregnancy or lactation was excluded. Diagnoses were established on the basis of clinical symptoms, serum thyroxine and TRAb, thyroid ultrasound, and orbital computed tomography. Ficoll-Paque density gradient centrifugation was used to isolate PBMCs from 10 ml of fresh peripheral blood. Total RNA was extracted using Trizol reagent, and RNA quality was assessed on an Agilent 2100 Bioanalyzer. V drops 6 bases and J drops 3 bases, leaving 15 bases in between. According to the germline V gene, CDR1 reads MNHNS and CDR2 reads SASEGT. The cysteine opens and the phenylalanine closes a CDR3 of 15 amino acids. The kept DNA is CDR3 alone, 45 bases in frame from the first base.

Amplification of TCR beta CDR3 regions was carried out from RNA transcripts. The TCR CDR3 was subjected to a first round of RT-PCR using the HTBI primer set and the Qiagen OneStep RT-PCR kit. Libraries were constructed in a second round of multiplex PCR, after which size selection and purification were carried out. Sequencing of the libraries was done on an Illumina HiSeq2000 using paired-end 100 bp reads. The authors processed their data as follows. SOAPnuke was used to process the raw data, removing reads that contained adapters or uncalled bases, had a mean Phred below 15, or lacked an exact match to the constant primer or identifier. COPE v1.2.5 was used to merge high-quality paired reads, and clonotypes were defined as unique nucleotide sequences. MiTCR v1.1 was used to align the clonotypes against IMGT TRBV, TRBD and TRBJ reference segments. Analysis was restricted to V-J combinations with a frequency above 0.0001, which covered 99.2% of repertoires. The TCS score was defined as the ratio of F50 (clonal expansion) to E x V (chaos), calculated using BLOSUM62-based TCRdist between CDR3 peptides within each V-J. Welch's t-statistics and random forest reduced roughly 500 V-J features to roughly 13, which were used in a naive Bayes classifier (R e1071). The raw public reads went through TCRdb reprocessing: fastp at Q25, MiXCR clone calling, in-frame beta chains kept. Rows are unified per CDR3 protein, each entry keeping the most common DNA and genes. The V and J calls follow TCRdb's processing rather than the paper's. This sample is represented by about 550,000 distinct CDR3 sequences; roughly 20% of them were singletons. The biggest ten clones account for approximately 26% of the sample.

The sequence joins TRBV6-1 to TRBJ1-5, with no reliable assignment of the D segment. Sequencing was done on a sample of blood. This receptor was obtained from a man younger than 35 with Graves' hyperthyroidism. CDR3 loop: CASSPQPDTNQPQHF. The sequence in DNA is TGTGCCAGCAGCCCCCAACCCGACACCAATCAGCCCCAGCATTTT.